The 2 T cell receptor beta chains presented below share a single source sample, sequenced in a study of T cells in localized non-small cell lung cancer. Clones were read by immunoSEQ multiplex PCR, and TCRdb kept only the in-frame ones, dropping some. The repertoire holds roughly 2,800 clones, with roughly a quarter as singletons. The sample in question was lung tumor tissue, obtained before any cancer treatment. The receptors stem from a male donor aged 60 or over with stage II lung adenocarcinoma.

The sample holds a few counts of this clone. The V call is TRBV6-7, the J call TRBJ1-4; D unclear. TRBV6-7 qualifies as an ORF whose function is uncertain. The CDR3 extends over 11 amino acids. Trimming left V 5 bases short and J 8 bases short, with 6 bases between. The CDR3 nucleotides are TGTGCCAGCAGTCGACCCGAAAAACTGTTTTTT. Translated, it gives CASSRPEKLFF.

This rearrangement joins TRBV11-3 to TRBJ2-4; 8 positions agree with TRBD1. The germline CDR1 and CDR2 sequences are SGHNT and YENEEA. J lost 6 bases, V lost 5 bases, and 6 bases had no gene match. The CDR3 consists of 14 residues. The CDR3 spells CASSIWTGRNIQYF. CDR3 sequence (DNA): TGTGCCAGCAGCATATGGACAGGGAGAAACATTCAGTACTTC. The whole variable domain, filled in from reference TRBV11-3 and TRBJ2-4, reads EAGVVQSPRYKIIEKKQPVAFWCNPISGHNTLYWYLQNLGQGPELLIRYENEEAVDDSQLPKDRFSAERLKGVDSTLKIQPAELGDSAVYLCASSIWTGRNIQYFGAGTRLSVL.